This T cell receptor (beta chain) was found in a study of cytomegalovirus exposure and HLA in healthy donors listed by TCRdb under 2017. Study-wide context: In an earlier analysis of fewer than 750 of the donors, approximately 260 Gb of sequence data and 90 million to 120 million unique TCR beta sequences from roughly 200 million T cells were reported. Typing coverage varied by locus: roughly 620-640 donors for A, B, C, DRB1 and DQB1; approximately 500 for DQA1; 600 to 610 for DPA1; under 490 for DPB1. Genome-wide SNP genotypes for about 65% of the roughly 700 donors were used in a later genetic analysis, which treated that subset as a discovery cohort. An earlier analysis of some 500 of the donors applied high-throughput TCR beta sequencing to assess whether each TCR beta V gene segment acted as functional or pseudogenic. Among 300 to 450 genotyped donors of the cohort, an average of about 240,000 unique TCR beta nucleotide sequences were sequenced per donor, roughly 18% of them non-productive. HLA typing covered class I and class II loci at four-digit resolution. Donor age, sex, ethnicity and CMV serostatus were collected together with the repertoire data. The study aimed to test whether cataloging public T cell receptors could reveal signatures of past pathogen exposure. Every repertoire in the discovery cohort had been generated on one and the same sequencing platform. Using immunosequencing, the study profiled T cell repertoires from fewer than 700 subjects and related those repertoires to cytomegalovirus serostatus. About 300 gigabases of sequencing data and roughly 80 million unique TCR sequences made up an early release that covered under 750 HLA-typed donors. Of the roughly 400 genotyped donors, more than 75% were placed in the genetic ancestry cluster associated with self-reported Caucasian donors. Along with the roughly 710-subject first cohort, a separate validation cohort of over a hundred different subjects was used. To predict cytomegalovirus infection status, the study brought together high-throughput TCR immunosequencing, statistical association of individual TCRs with disease status, and machine learning. Because of strong linkage in the cohort, roughly five DR-DQ haplotypes were treated as single units for association and clustering. Rather than drawing on any new phenotypic data, the later analysis identified candidate immune exposures from TCR beta sequences and the way those sequences occurred across donors. To study patterns of TCR occurrence, a later analysis re-analyzed previously published TCR beta repertoires from 550 to 800 donors and added high-resolution HLA genotyping. Here is what the overall study found, with its caveats: A later analysis found that TCR association rates varied across HLA loci, with DRB1 alleles showing the most associated TCRs and HLA-C alleles the fewest. Most TCR sequences were seen in very few donors, while some public TCRs were found in many individuals. Because HLA typing was unavailable for some donors at each locus, only the typed subset was used in association tests. In the study, around 150 TCR beta chains were listed as associated with cytomegalovirus. Compared with equally common non-associated chains, HLA-associated TCR beta chains in a later analysis were more clonally expanded and had lower generation probabilities. It was suggested by the authors that the approach could potentially be generalized to other disease states and immunological phenotypes. When HLA alleles, especially DR and DQ, strongly co-occurred, TCR associations were difficult to assign to individual alleles. Cytomegalovirus status was reported to be diagnosed by the classifier with high specificity and sensitivity in both the original and validation cohorts. In an earlier analysis of fewer than 750 of the donors, most TCR beta V segments were observed in productive rearrangements about 87% or about 30% of the time, broadly matching IMGT annotations. Immune exposure information for the cohort was limited to CMV serostatus. A group of highly shared sequence variants was considered likely to be a technical artifact of the sequencing pipeline. In a later genetic analysis, fewer N-insertions in productive TCRs were reported among donors in an Asian-associated ancestry cluster than the roughly 670-donor mean. At a false discovery rate of 0.05, a later analysis linked some 18,000 TCR beta sequences to specific HLA alleles. Most CMV-associated TCR beta chains appeared to be HLA-restricted in a later analysis, and the HLA associations seemed to be driven largely by CMV exposure. Presence/absence analyses assumed roughly uniform sequencing depth across donors, an assumption that may not hold. The cohort was sequenced for TCR beta chains only, and without alpha or paired-chain data the features that could be detected were limited. Because counts were too low, some 17 rarely observed V segments, including chromosome 9 orphons, were left out of the earlier analysis of approximately 500 of the donors. Correlated functional status among segregating V segments might be attributable to linkage disequilibrium, but an unknown experimental factor could not be ruled out. A later genetic analysis associated a missense DCLRE1C variant with V-gene and J-gene trimming of TCR beta chains, and an independent cohort replicated the association. A few of the identified cytomegalovirus-associated TCR beta chains were confirmed in vitro to be specific for cytomegalovirus antigens. Several of the top co-occurrence clusters appeared to be linked to parvovirus B19, influenza, CMV and Epstein-Barr virus, according to a later analysis. A further reported finding was that TCR beta sequences accurately predicted the HLA-A and HLA-B alleles for most subjects in the first cohort.

Notes on this clone: Its antigen is currently not known. The record has no base qualities; no much larger clone is one base away.

The cohort consisted of 650 to 700 healthy bone marrow donors. All cohort members were sampled while nominally healthy, although unrecorded immune exposures were likely present. The donor was CMV seropositive and was included in the group of approximately 310 seropositive cohort members. A peripheral blood sample was provided by each donor, and peripheral blood mononuclear cells were used for TCR beta sequencing. The Qiagen DNeasy Blood Extraction Kit was used to extract genomic DNA from the blood cell samples. Receptor amplification or capture employed the immunoSEQ multiplex PCR assay. For the multiplex PCR, a mixture combining 60 forward primers for TCR Vbeta segments and 13 reverse primers for TCR Jbeta segments was used. Amplification of the CDR3 region of rearranged TCR beta genes was performed with a multiplex PCR assay on genomic DNA. Amplified TCR beta libraries were sequenced as 87-base-pair reads on the Illumina HiSeq System. The paper's data handling went like this. A later analysis counted about 76 million unique TCR beta chains across the 650 to 800 repertoires, and around 9.9 million of these chains were shared by at least two donors. To remove PCR and sequencing errors, raw reads were error-corrected and collapsed into unique sequences using a nearest-neighbor algorithm that merged closely related sequences. To assign V, D and J gene segments, CDR3 sequences were aligned to IMGT reference sequences. Each retained sequence needed at least a six-nucleotide match to both a V gene segment and a J gene segment. Rearrangements were classified as productive when the CDR3 lacked stop codons and remained in frame with V and J, and all other rearrangements were classified as non-productive. CDR3 was defined according to IMGT convention as the region running from the second conserved V-encoded cysteine to the conserved J-encoded phenylalanine. The earlier analysis of about 500 of the donors excluded sequences that lacked an unambiguous match to a single V gene segment. In an earlier analysis of several hundred of the donors, V segments were called functional above 56.7% productive rearrangements and were called segregating when the between-donor standard deviation exceeded 5%. A statistical classification framework was built to diagnose cytomegalovirus status from the catalog of TCR beta chain sequences. V and J gene assignment, in a later analysis, came from comparing TCR nucleotide sequences with IMGT/GENE-DB human TR gene sequences. The TCRdist pipeline was used in a later analysis to assign CDR3 sequences and most-parsimonious VDJ recombination scenarios. In a later analysis, every TCR beta chain was defined by the combination of its CDR3 amino acid sequence and its V-gene family, and reads without a unique V-gene family were dropped. A later analysis removed 592 highly shared, low-generation-probability nucleotide sequences to deal with suspected cross-contamination and a sequencing artifact. In a later analysis, a clonal expansion index for each public chain was calculated from normalized within-repertoire ranks of inferred template counts. In a later analysis, generation probabilities were computed with a VDJ recombination model fitted to out-of-frame rearrangements, and the resulting probabilities were checked against IGoR. In a later analysis, hypergeometric tests were used to score TCR-TCR, TCR-HLA and TCR-CMV co-occurrence, with a repertoire-size bias correction applied to TCR pairs. A later analysis estimated false discovery rates by permuting HLA or CMV assignments 20 times. In a later analysis, co-occurring TCRs were grouped using DBSCAN, and TCRdist sequence similarity was added for clustering within HLA-allele-positive subsets. For co-occurrence clustering, repertoires with fewer than 30,000 or more than 120,000 public chains were excluded, along with 5 or 6 repertoires with anomalous nucleotide sharing. TCRdb took over this immuneACCESS table, retaining in-frame rearrangements with V and J assigned. Such tables are incomplete; in checked studies, under half of the missing clones stem from an unresolved V gene, and the remainder is unexplained. That table furnishes V, J and clone size, whereas the DNA furnished D and trimming. Counted in this sample were 100,000 to 150,000 clones; approximately 82% of them appeared once. The ten largest clones add up to just under 3% of the sample.

What was sequenced was PBMCs. The receptor comes from a woman aged 18-29 years in good health and CMV-seropositive.

The CDR3: CASSGAGESHEQFF. The DNA sequence is given as TGTGCCAGCTCCGGGGCAGGGGAGTCCCATGAGCAGTTCTTC. The chain couples TRBV6-4 to TRBJ2-1; a tentative D match to TRBD1 spans 6 bases. From the cysteine through the phenylalanine, the CDR3 covers 14 amino acids. The CDR3 DNA has 42 bases and is translated from base 1. For CDR1 and CDR2, the germline V gene lists MRHNA and SNTAGT. V and J lose 8 bases and 8 bases, and a span of 19 bases separates them.